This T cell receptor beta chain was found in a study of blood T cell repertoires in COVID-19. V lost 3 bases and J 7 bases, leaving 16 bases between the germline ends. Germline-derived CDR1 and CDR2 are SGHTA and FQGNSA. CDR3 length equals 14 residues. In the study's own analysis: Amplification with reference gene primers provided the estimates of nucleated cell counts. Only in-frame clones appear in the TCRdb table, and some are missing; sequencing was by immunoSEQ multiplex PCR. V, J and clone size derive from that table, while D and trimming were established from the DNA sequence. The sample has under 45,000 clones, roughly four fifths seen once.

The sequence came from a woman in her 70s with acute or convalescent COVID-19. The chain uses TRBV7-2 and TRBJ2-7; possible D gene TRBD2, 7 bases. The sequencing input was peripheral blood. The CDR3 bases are TGTGCCAGCAGCTTCGGACGGGGGGCAGGGGAGCAGTACTTC. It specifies CASSFGRGAGEQYF.